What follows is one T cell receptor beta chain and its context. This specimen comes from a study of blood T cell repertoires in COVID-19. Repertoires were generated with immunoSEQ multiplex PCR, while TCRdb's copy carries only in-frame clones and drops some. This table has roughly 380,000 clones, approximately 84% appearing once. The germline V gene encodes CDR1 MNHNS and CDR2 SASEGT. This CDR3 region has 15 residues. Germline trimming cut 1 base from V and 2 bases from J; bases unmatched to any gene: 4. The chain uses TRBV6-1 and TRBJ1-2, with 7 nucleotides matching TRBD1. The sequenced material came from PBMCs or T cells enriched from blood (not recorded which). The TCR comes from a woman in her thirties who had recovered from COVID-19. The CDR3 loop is CASSEGRGGNYGYTF. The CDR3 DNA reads TGTGCCAGCAGTGAAGGGCGAGGGGGCAACTATGGCTACACCTTC.